Listed here are 21 T cell receptor beta chains from one sample, sequenced in a study of T cell responses to AZD1222 COVID-19 vaccine (dated by TCRdb to about 2021). Receptors were amplified or captured by the immunoSEQ multiplex PCR assay. As stored in TCRdb, this immuneACCESS dataset retains in-frame rearrangements with V and J assigned. A fraction of the clones does not appear; measured against another copy, unresolved V genes explain less than half of the discrepancy, and the remainder lacks a known reason. This sample holds 150,000 or so clones; roughly 92% were observed only once. The ten biggest clones cover about 2.5% of the sample. According to the study, the label for this sample's time point signals: baseline before first vaccination. The sequencing here drew on peripheral blood, taken on day 0 of AZD1222 vaccination. All receptors derive from an adult in good health.

This clone was seen just once. The J gene is TRBJ1-6, the V gene TRBV19; possible D gene TRBD1, 5 bases. V shed 3 bases and J shed 10 bases, with 13 bases lying between them. CDR1 LNHDA and CDR2 SQIVND come from the germline V gene (reference sequence). This CDR3 is built from 14 residues. The CDR3 here is CASSMAGQFSPLHF. The CDR3 DNA follows: TGTGCCAGTAGTATGGCAGGGCAGTTCTCACCCCTCCACTTT. Looking up the rest from reference TRBV19 and TRBJ1-6 gives the full variable domain: DGGITQSPKYLFRKEGQNVTLSCEQNLNHDAMYWYRQDPGQGLRLIYYSQIVNDFQKGDIAEGYSVSREKKESFPLTVTSAQKNPTAFYLCASSMAGQFSPLHFGNGTRLTVT.

J is TRBJ1-2 and V is TRBV7-2; maybe TRBD1 (6 bases). The CDR3 consists of 17 residues. Germline CDR1 reads SGHTA; CDR2 reads FQGNSA. Trimming removed 4 bases from V and 5 bases from J, with 23 bases in between. Written as DNA, the CDR3 is TGTGCCAGCAGCTCTAATCCAACAGGGTCCCTCCCATATGGCTACACCTTC. Translation: CASSSNPTGSLPYGYTF.

This clone was counted between two and nine times. The genes are TRBV7-9 and TRBJ2-7; 7 bases align to TRBD1. The V gene end was trimmed by 4 bases and the J gene end by 2 bases; junction bases not matched to a gene: 8. Germline assignment: CDR1 SEHNR and CDR2 FQNEAQ (reference sequence). This CDR3 contains 15 residues. The CDR3 nucleotides read TGTGCCAGCAGCTCGCGCAGACAGGGACCCTACGAGCAGTACTTC. Translating gives CASSSRRQGPYEQYF. The complete variable domain, with remaining parts taken from reference TRBV7-9 and TRBJ2-7, reads DTGVSQNPRHKITKRGQNVTFRCDPISEHNRLYWYRQTLGQGPEFLTYFQNEAQLEKSRLLSDRFSAERPKGSFSTLEIQRTEQGDSAMYLCASSSRRQGPYEQYFGPGTRLTVT.

The rearrangement uses TRBV19 and TRBJ1-2; the D gene is possibly TRBD1 (5 bases). The CDR3 sequence is 13 residues long. V lost 3 bases and J 4 bases, leaving 9 bases between the germline ends. CDR1 LNHDA and CDR2 SQIVND come from the germline V gene (reference sequence). The CDR3 reads CASSIGGVYGYTF. CDR3 sequence (DNA): TGTGCCAGTAGTATCGGGGGGGTCTATGGCTACACCTTC.

This chain links TRBV7-3 with TRBJ2-2, with D possibly being TRBD1 (5 bases). The CDR3 extends over 14 amino acids. V dropped 9 bases and J dropped 4 bases, with 15 bases sitting between them. Germline-derived CDR1 and CDR2 are SGHTA and FQGTGA. The DNA of the CDR3 is TGTGCCAGTCGACCAGGGTCGGGCACCGGGGAGCTGTTTTTT. This codes for CASRPGSGTGELFF.

The J gene is TRBJ1-3, the V gene TRBV4-1; TRBD1 matches at 7 bases. The CDR3 is 14 residues long. Losses at the gene ends were 4 bases for V and 9 bases for J; bases not matched to a gene: 9. Looked up from germline, CDR1 is MGHRA and CDR2 is YSYEKL. CDR3 nucleotides: TGCGCCAGCAGCCCTCGCTCAGGGGGAGGCACCATATATTTT. Its protein is CASSPRSGGGTIYF.

The gene calls are TRBV4-2 and TRBJ1-1; D perhaps matches TRBD1 (6 bases). From germline, CDR1 is LGHNA and CDR2 YNFKEQ. This CDR3 comprises 14 residues. The V end lost 0 bases, the J end lost 11 bases, and 16 bases lay between the germline ends. DNA for the CDR3: TGTGCCAGCAGCCAAGATTATGGGGGGCGCTTGGCTTTCTTT. It yields the protein CASSQDYGGRLAFF.

The V call is TRBV7-2, the J call TRBJ2-5; TRBD1 matches 7 bases. This CDR3 region has 16 residues. From germline, CDR1 is SGHTA and CDR2 FQGNSA. Unmatched junction bases numbered 13, after V lost 5 bases and J lost 4 bases. Here the CDR3 reads CASSPLGQRGSETQYF. CDR3 nucleotides: TGTGCCAGCAGCCCCCTGGGACAGAGGGGGTCAGAGACCCAGTACTTC.

The rearrangement links TRBV15 to TRBJ1-1; TRBD1 might be the D (6 bases). V lost 5 bases to trimming and J lost 0 bases, with 10 bases between them. The germline V gene has CDR1 LNHNV and CDR2 YYDKDF (reference sequence). This CDR3 has 14 residues. CDR3 protein: CATSGRGMNTEAFF. The CDR3 DNA is TGTGCCACCAGCGGCAGGGGCATGAACACTGAAGCTTTCTTT.

The rearrangement uses TRBV6-5 and TRBJ2-3; TRBD2 matches 7 bases. The CDR3 runs to 14 residues. Germline trimming cut 0 bases from V and 8 bases from J; bases unmatched to any gene: 5. The germline CDR1 and CDR2 sequences are MNHEY and SVGAGI. The CDR3 region is CASSYSRLARTQYF. The DNA of the CDR3 is TGTGCCAGCAGTTACTCGCGACTAGCACGTACGCAGTATTTT.

J is TRBJ2-7 and V is TRBV11-2, with 9 bases matching TRBD1. V lost 8 bases and J lost 4; bases outside the gene matches: 12. This CDR3 contains 15 residues. Germline CDR1 and CDR2: SGHAT and FQNNGV. Here the CDR3 reads CASSSGQGLEYEQYF. For the CDR3, the DNA is TGTGCCAGCTCCTCGGGACAGGGATTAGAGTACGAGCAGTACTTC.

This clone appeared a single time. The V and J genes are TRBV9 and TRBJ2-1, with 7 nucleotides matching TRBD2. The V and J ends lost 4 bases and 6 bases, in that order; junction bases with no gene match: 10. The germline V gene encodes CDR1 SGDLS and CDR2 YYNGEE. This CDR3 is 15 amino acids long. The CDR3, as DNA: TGTGCCAGCAGCATTACTAGCGAGGTTGGCAATGAGCAGTTCTTC. Amino acids: CASSITSEVGNEQFF.

The chain recombines TRBV4-3 with TRBJ1-2; a weak D match, TRBD1 (5 bases). Trimming left V 1 base short and J 7 bases short, with 13 bases between. The CDR3 consists of 14 residues. Looked up from germline, CDR1 is LGHNA and CDR2 is YSLEER. The CDR3 reads CASSQATGTGGYTF. In nucleotides, the CDR3 is TGCGCCAGCAGCCAAGCGACGGGGACGGGTGGCTACACCTTC.

This chain links TRBV7-9 with TRBJ2-3, with D uncertain. This CDR3 has 14 residues. Between the trimmed V and J ends, which lost 6 bases and 2 bases, there was a span of 12 bases. Germline CDR1 SEHNR, CDR2 FQNEAQ (reference sequence). CDR3 coding DNA: TGTGCCAGCAGTTCACAGAGCCTCACAGATACGCAGTATTTT. Translating gives CASSSQSLTDTQYF.

The chain uses TRBV19 and TRBJ1-2; TRBD1 matches 7 bases. CDR1 and CDR2 (germline): LNHDA, SQIVND (reference sequence). The V and J ends lost 5 bases and 2 bases, in that order; junction bases with no gene match: 11. The CDR3 runs to 16 residues. The CDR3 bases are TGTGCCAGTAGTCTCTCCGGGACAGCGACAAACTATGGCTACACCTTC. Translated, it gives CASSLSGTATNYGYTF.

This chain links TRBV2 with TRBJ1-2; D is undetermined. Germline lookup yields CDR1 SNHLY and CDR2 FYNNEI. Trimming removed 5 bases from V and 3 bases from J, with 16 bases in between. CDR3 size: 15 residues. The CDR3, as DNA: TGTGCCAGCAGTTGGCAGGACCCGGTATACTATGGCTACACCTTC. It yields the protein CASSWQDPVYYGYTF. Drawing the rest from reference TRBV2 and TRBJ1-2, the complete variable domain is EPEVTQTPSHQVTQMGQEVILRCVPISNHLYFYWYRQILGQKVEFLVSFYNNEISEKSEIFDDQFSVERPDGSNFTLKIRSTKLEDSAMYFCASSWQDPVYYGYTFGSGTRLTVV.

The chain joins TRBV30 to TRBJ2-5, with 9 nucleotides matching TRBD2. CDR1 is GTSNPN, CDR2 SVGIG, per germline (reference sequence). The trim removed 3 bases at V and 2 bases at J, leaving 10 bases unmatched. This CDR3 has 16 amino acids. CDR3 in DNA: TGTGCCTGGAGGAGCGGGAGGTCGCTCCATCAAGAGACCCAGTACTTC. Translation: CAWRSGRSLHQETQYF.

The CDR3 nucleotides read TGTGCTAGTGGTTTGGTCCATCGGGGGGGCACTGAAGCTTTCTTT. Residues: CASGLVHRGGTEAFF. The chain recombines TRBV12-5 with TRBJ1-1, with a possible D match to TRBD1 (5 bases). The CDR3 runs to 15 residues. From germline, CDR1 is LGHNT and CDR2 FRNRAP. The V end was cut by 0 bases, the J end by 4 bases, with 12 bases between.

The chain links TRBV11-2 to TRBJ2-1; D may be TRBD2 (6 bases). The CDR3 is 19 amino acids. With 1 base removed from V and 3 bases from J, the gap between germline ends came to 22 bases. The germline V gene has CDR1 SGHAT and CDR2 FQNNGV. In DNA form, the CDR3 reads TGTGCCAGCAGCTTAGGTGGGACGTCGGCGGGGTTAGGCTACAATGAGCAGTTCTTC. Its protein is CASSLGGTSAGLGYNEQFF.

This chain joins TRBV19 and TRBJ2-1; D possibly corresponds to TRBD2 (6 bases). The CDR3 runs to 14 residues. Per germline, CDR1 LNHDA and CDR2 SQIVND (reference sequence). Trimming removed 5 bases from V and 3 bases from J, with 11 bases in between. This chain's CDR3 is CASSARGNYNEQFF. The CDR3 region has the DNA TGTGCCAGTAGTGCGCGGGGAAACTACAATGAGCAGTTCTTC.

The V gene is TRBV19, the J gene TRBJ1-1; D possibly corresponds to TRBD1 (6 bases). Germline V gene sequence: CDR1 LNHDA, CDR2 SQIVND (reference sequence). CDR3 length: 15 amino acids. Deletions cut 4 bases from V and 4 bases from J, with 16 bases between. Here the CDR3 DNA reads TGTGCCAGTAGTACCCGACAGGAGAGGAGCACTGAAGCTTTCTTT. Its translation: CASSTRQERSTEAFF.